A single sample is the source of the 31 T cell receptor beta chains below, sequenced in a study of blood T cell repertoires in COVID-19. TCRdb's table, derived via immunoSEQ multiplex PCR, lists solely in-frame clones and lacks some. The sample records around 130,000 clones, roughly four fifths being singletons. The sample was peripheral blood. These receptors originate from an older woman with acute or convalescent COVID-19.

This rearrangement joins TRBV2 to TRBJ1-1; perhaps TRBD1 as D (5 bases). Trimming shortened V by 11 bases and J by 3 bases, and 19 bases separated the two germline ends. The length of the CDR3 is 14 residues. The germline V gene has CDR1 SNHLY and CDR2 FYNNEI. CDR3 DNA sequence: TGTGCCGGCGGGACTGACGGCTGGGACACTGAAGCTTTCTTT. Encoded protein: CAGGTDGWDTEAFF.

This CDR3 is CASRGDHNEQFF. Here the CDR3 DNA reads TGTGCCAGCAGAGGAGACCACAATGAGCAGTTCTTC. The chain combines TRBV12-3 or TRBV12-4 with TRBJ2-1; the D is unclear. Deletions cut 6 bases from V and 5 bases from J, with 8 bases between. The CDR3 consists of 12 residues.

The rearrangement uses TRBV2 and TRBJ1-4; D possibly corresponds to TRBD1 (5 bases). Germline CDR1 is SNHLY and CDR2 is FYNNEI. With 4 bases removed from V and 7 bases from J, the gap between germline ends came to 13 bases. This CDR3 region has 14 residues. The CDR3 here is CASSAGGKSEKLFF. The CDR3 DNA follows: TGTGCCAGCAGTGCCGGGGGGAAGTCTGAAAAACTGTTTTTT.

The rearrangement links TRBV10-3 to TRBJ2-7; D unresolved. The CDR3 totals 12 residues. CDR1 ENHRY and CDR2 SYGVKD come from the germline V gene. The V gene lost 4 bases and the J gene lost 6 bases, with 10 bases spanning the gap. The CDR3 DNA follows: TGTGCCATCAGTGTATCAGGAACCGAGCAGTACGTC. It codes for CAISVSGTEQYV.

The V and J genes are TRBV6-5 and TRBJ1-1; no clear D. Trimming took 6 bases from V and 6 from J, leaving 20 bases between them. Germline V CDR1 and CDR2: MNHEY, SVGAGI. The CDR3 loop spans 15 amino acids. Written as DNA, the CDR3 is TGTGCCAGCAGGGCATCGACCCGGGGATCGTCTGAAGCTTTCTTT. This translates into CASRASTRGSSEAFF.

This chain connects TRBV15 to TRBJ1-2, with TRBD1 identical over 9 bases. Germline-derived CDR1 and CDR2 are LNHNV and YYDKDF (reference sequence). V lost 4 bases and J lost 5; bases outside the gene matches: 5. The length of the CDR3 is 14 residues. The CDR3 loop is CATSKIDRGYGYTF. CDR3 DNA sequence: TGTGCCACCAGCAAAATAGACAGGGGGTATGGCTACACCTTC.

The rearrangement links TRBV5-1 to TRBJ2-3, with 10 bases matching TRBD2. The CDR3 length is 16 residues. Germline lookup yields CDR1 SGHRS and CDR2 YFSETQ. V shed 5 bases, J shed 0 bases, and the junction held 6 bases outside the gene matches. CDR3 sequence reads: CASSYSGGYSTDTQYF. DNA for the CDR3: TGCGCCAGCAGTTATAGCGGGGGGTATAGCACAGATACGCAGTATTTT.

There are a few counts of this clone. The chain has TRBV18 and TRBJ1-3; D may be TRBD1 (5 bases). Germline CDR1 KGHSH, CDR2 LQKENI. The CDR3 is made up of 16 amino acids. Trimming pared 3 bases from V and 4 bases from J, leaving 16 bases between. The CDR3 reads CASSPSSDILGNTIYF. DNA for the CDR3: TGTGCCAGCTCACCCTCCTCGGACATTCTGGGAAACACCATATATTTT. The full variable domain, completed using reference TRBV18 and TRBJ1-3, is NAGVMQNPRHLVRRRGQEARLRCSPMKGHSHVYWYRQLPEEGLKFMVYLQKENIIDESGMPKERFSAEFPKEGPSILRIQQVVRGDSAAYFCASSPSSDILGNTIYFGEGSWLTVV.

The chain's CDR3 is CASSQGRAGGRNTIYF. CDR3 nucleotides: TGTGCCAGCAGCCAAGGGCGGGCGGGGGGCCGAAACACCATATATTTT. The chain combines TRBV3-1 (or the pseudogene TRBV3-2) with TRBJ1-3, with a weak D call TRBD1 (6 bases). CDR3 length equals 16 residues. Trimming took 1 base from V and 5 from J, leaving 15 bases between them. The germline gives CDR1 LGHDT, CDR2 YNNKEL (reference sequence).

This clone has a single count. V usage is TRBV25-1 and J usage is TRBJ1-1; a possible D gene is TRBD1 (6 bases). V lost 3 bases and J lost 0, with 14 bases in between. This CDR3 region has 16 residues. Germline CDR1 reads MGHDK; CDR2 reads SYGVNS. CDR3 region: CASSDSGTTLNTEAFF. CDR3 sequence (DNA): TGTGCCAGCAGTGACTCGGGGACAACTCTGAACACTGAAGCTTTCTTT.

The chain uses TRBV30 and TRBJ1-1; D is unclear. The CDR3 is made up of 14 amino acids. Looked up from germline, CDR1 is GTSNPN and CDR2 is SVGIG (reference sequence). V shed 2 bases and J shed 4 bases, with 14 bases lying between them. CDR3 in DNA: TGTGCCTGGAGTAGCCTAGGCGGCCGCACTGAAGCTTTCTTT. Translating gives CAWSSLGGRTEAFF.

This clone has just a few counts. The chain combines TRBV27 with TRBJ1-2; D may be TRBD1 (6 bases). Germline V gives CDR1 MNHEY, CDR2 SMNVEV (reference sequence). The CDR3 is 15 amino acids. V lost 6 bases, J lost 6 bases, and 20 bases lay in between. In DNA form, the CDR3 reads TGTGCCAGCAGACCAAGACAGGCCTGGGCAGATGGCTACACCTTC. It translates to CASRPRQAWADGYTF.

This chain joins TRBV2 and TRBJ2-1; possible D gene TRBD1, 6 bases. The germline gives CDR1 SNHLY, CDR2 FYNNEI. V lost 5 bases and J 8 bases, leaving 19 bases between the germline ends. The CDR3 is 15 amino acids. The DNA of the CDR3 is TGTGCCAGCAGTCCTCGAGGGGGTTCTCTCGATGAGCAGTTCTTC. This gives the protein CASSPRGGSLDEQFF.

The chain links TRBV28 to TRBJ1-6; D ambiguous. The CDR3 totals 13 residues. Trimming pared 4 bases from V and 7 bases from J, leaving 8 bases between. Germline values: CDR1 MDHEN, CDR2 SYDVKM. The CDR3 reads CASSSGYNSPLHF. DNA for the CDR3: TGTGCCAGCAGTTCCGGGTACAATTCACCCCTCCACTTT.

This clone was detected only once. This rearrangement joins TRBV7-8 to TRBJ1-1, with D perhaps matching TRBD1 (5 bases). The CDR3 contains 16 residues. With 5 bases removed from V and 6 bases from J, the gap between germline ends came to 22 bases. Germline CDR1 reads SGHVS; CDR2 reads FQNEAQ. CDR3 DNA sequence: TGTGCCAGCAGCAGACGCAGGGTCGAAACGGCGGCTGAAGCTTTCTTT. Encoded protein: CASSRRRVETAAEAFF.

V gene TRBV5-6 combines with J gene TRBJ1-1, with a possible D match to TRBD1 (5 bases). Trimming took 4 bases from V and 4 from J, leaving 17 bases between them. The CDR3 has 15 amino acids. Germline assignment: CDR1 SGHDT and CDR2 YYEEEE. The CDR3 loop is CASSPQGAPRTEAFF. The CDR3 nucleotides read TGTGCCAGCAGCCCCCAGGGTGCTCCTCGCACTGAAGCTTTCTTT. Filled out from reference TRBV5-6 and TRBJ1-1, the complete variable domain reads DAGVTQSPTHLIKTRGQQVTLRCSPKSGHDTVSWYQQALGQGPQFIFQYYEEEERQRGNFPDRFSGHQFPNYSSELNVNALLLGDSALYLCASSPQGAPRTEAFFGQGTRLTVV.

This chain connects TRBV6-4 to TRBJ1-6; 7 nucleotides match TRBD1. V gave up 11 bases and J gave up 10 bases; unmatched junction bases: 11. Looked up from germline, CDR1 is MRHNA and CDR2 is SNTAGT. This CDR3 region has 13 residues. DNA of the CDR3: TGTGCCCCGGGACAGCGCCGCAGGTCACCCCTCCACTTT. Protein sequence: CAPGQRRRSPLHF.

The V and J genes are TRBV12-3 or TRBV12-4 and TRBJ2-7; possibly TRBD1 for D (5 bases). With 6 bases removed from V and 4 bases from J, the gap between germline ends came to 10 bases. The CDR3 sequence is 12 residues long. Here the CDR3 reads CASSPDTYEQYF. The CDR3 coding sequence is TGTGCCAGCAGCCCGGACACTTACGAGCAGTACTTC.

The gene calls are TRBV9 and TRBJ1-2; a weak D match, TRBD1 (6 bases). From germline, CDR1 is SGDLS and CDR2 YYNGEE. The CDR3 spans 15 residues. Deletions cut 5 bases from V and 3 bases from J, with 17 bases between. The DNA for the CDR3 is TGTGCCAGCAGTGAGAAGACTACAGGGTACTATGGCTACACCTTC. The encoded protein is CASSEKTTGYYGYTF. The entire variable domain, with the rest obtained from reference TRBV9 and TRBJ1-2, is as follows: DSGVTQTPKHLITATGQRVTLRCSPRSGDLSVYWYQQSLDQGLQFLIQYYNGEERAKGNILERFSAQQFPDLHSELNLSSLELGDSALYFCASSEKTTGYYGYTFGSGTRLTVV.

The CDR3 DNA is TGCGCCAGCAGCGACGCCGGGACATACACTGAAGCTTTCTTT. Encoded protein: CASSDAGTYTEAFF. The chain uses TRBV10-1 and TRBJ1-1; tentative D call: TRBD1 (6 bases). V shed 6 bases and J shed 3 bases, with 14 bases lying between them. The CDR3 spans 14 residues. The germline V gene encodes CDR1 WNHNN and CDR2 SYGVQD (reference sequence).

The gene calls are TRBV24-1 and TRBJ1-6; 11 bases are a match to TRBD1. V shed 6 bases, J shed 7 bases, and the junction held 4 bases outside the gene matches. Per germline, CDR1 KGHDR and CDR2 SFDVKD. CDR3 length equals 15 residues. The DNA for the CDR3 is TGTGCCACCAGTCCCGGACAGGGGGCCAATTCACCCCTCCACTTT. Protein product: CATSPGQGANSPLHF.

The genes are TRBV5-1 and TRBJ2-2, with 9 positions matching TRBD1. The CDR3 extends over 16 amino acids. Germline V gene sequence: CDR1 SGHRS, CDR2 YFSETQ. Trimming removed 3 bases from V and 1 base from J; junction bases left unmatched: 4. CDR3 in amino acids: CASSSGQGLNTGELFF. In DNA, the CDR3 is TGCGCCAGCAGCTCAGGACAGGGGCTGAACACCGGGGAGCTGTTTTTT.

This rearrangement joins TRBV27 to TRBJ1-5, with 8 nucleotides matching TRBD1. The CDR3 loop spans 18 amino acids. Germline CDR1 is MNHEY and CDR2 is SMNVEV (reference sequence). The ends lost 2 bases at V and 5 bases at J; junction bases unmatched: 14. The CDR3 loop is CASSLLRGETGVYQPQHF. The CDR3, as DNA: TGTGCCAGCAGTTTACTCCGCGGGGAGACAGGGGTCTATCAGCCCCAGCATTTT.

The chain employs TRBV18 and TRBJ1-5; TRBD1 agrees at 7 bases. The CDR3 contains 15 residues. J was trimmed by 2 bases and V by 2 bases; bases with no gene match: 3. Germline assignment: CDR1 KGHSH and CDR2 LQKENI. The CDR3 region has the DNA TGTGCCAGCTCACCATCTGACAGGGGCAATCAGCCCCAGCATTTT. Translating gives CASSPSDRGNQPQHF.

The genes are TRBV20-1 and TRBJ1-2; D is uncertain. V gave up 6 bases and J gave up 8 bases, with 13 bases separating them. Germline V gene lookup returns CDR1 DFQATT and CDR2 SNEGSKA (reference sequence). The CDR3 loop spans 11 amino acids. CDR3: CSAVPRRGYTF. CDR3 sequence (DNA): TGCAGTGCCGTCCCAAGGAGAGGCTACACCTTC.

The chain carries TRBV5-1 and TRBJ1-2; D uncertain. Looked up from germline, CDR1 is SGHRS and CDR2 is YFSETQ. V lost 2 bases, J lost 8 bases, and 13 bases lay in between. This CDR3 has 13 residues. In DNA, the CDR3 is TGCGCCAGCAGCTTTACAGTAAATGGGGGCTACACCTTC. This gives the protein CASSFTVNGGYTF.

V and J are TRBV19 and TRBJ1-3; D not certain. Germline V gene data show CDR1 as LNHDA and CDR2 as SQIVND (reference sequence). The CDR3 is 14 residues long. The V and J ends lost 5 bases and 7 bases respectively, with 15 bases between them. This chain's CDR3 is CASSPQKPLNTIYF. CDR3 in DNA: TGTGCCAGTAGTCCCCAGAAACCGTTGAACACCATATATTTT.

This sequence joins TRBV7-9 and TRBJ1-2; a weak D match, TRBD1 (6 bases). CDR3 length: 13 residues. V shed 4 bases and J shed 6 bases, with 12 bases lying between them. From germline, CDR1 is SEHNR and CDR2 FQNEAQ (reference sequence). The CDR3 DNA is TGTGCCAGCAGCTCGACGAACAGGGATGGCTACACCTTC. This sequence encodes CASSSTNRDGYTF.

This clone is a singleton in its sample. The chain joins TRBV7-2 to TRBJ1-5; 9 bases match TRBD1. Looked up from germline, CDR1 is SGHTA and CDR2 is FQGNSA. The V gene end was trimmed by 4 bases and the J gene end by 6 bases; junction bases not matched to a gene: 7. This CDR3 comprises 15 residues. The CDR3: CASSSGGQGGQPQHF. DNA of the CDR3: TGTGCCAGCAGCTCAGGGGGACAGGGTGGTCAGCCCCAGCATTTT. Full variable domain (missing parts from reference TRBV7-2 and TRBJ1-5): GAGVSQSPSNKVTEKGKDVELRCDPISGHTALYWYRQSLGQGLEFLIYFQGNSAPDKSGLPSDRFSAERTGGSVSTLTIQRTQQEDSAVYLCASSSGGQGGQPQHFGDGTRLSIL.

The genes are TRBV7-2 and TRBJ1-5; TRBD1 might be the D (6 bases). V was clipped by 4 bases and J by 6 bases, with 10 bases between them. The CDR3 contains 13 residues. CDR1 and CDR2 from the germline V gene are SGHTA and FQGNSA. The CDR3 protein is CASSSQGIQPQHF. In DNA, the CDR3 is TGTGCCAGCAGCTCTCAGGGGATTCAGCCCCAGCATTTT.

This chain links TRBV3-1 (or the pseudogene TRBV3-2) with TRBJ2-5; 9 nucleotides match TRBD2. The CDR3 contains 15 residues. Germline values: CDR1 LGHDT, CDR2 YNNKEL (reference sequence). J was trimmed by 2 bases and V by 4 bases; bases with no gene match: 5. The CDR3: CASSLGAGGQETQYF. The CDR3 bases are TGTGCCAGCAGCCTCGGAGCGGGAGGACAAGAGACCCAGTACTTC.